What follows are 15 T cell receptor beta chains derived from one specimen sequenced in a study of cytomegalovirus exposure and HLA in healthy donors (dated by TCRdb to 2015 to 2018). The library was produced with the immunoSEQ multiplex PCR assay. For the multiplex PCR, a mixture combining 60 forward primers for TCR Vbeta segments and 13 reverse primers for TCR Jbeta segments was used. TCRdb took over this immuneACCESS table, retaining in-frame rearrangements with V and J assigned. Such tables are incomplete; in checked studies, under half of the missing clones stem from an unresolved V gene, and the remainder is unexplained. The table for this sample lists over 90,000 clones. The ten most abundant clones make up 3.5% of the sample. The sequencing input was PBMCs. All receptors derive from a man between 35 and 55 years old in good health and CMV-seronegative.

This sequence joins TRBV10-3 and TRBJ2-2, with D unclear. The V end lost 5 bases, the J end lost 2 bases, and 12 bases lay between the germline ends. This CDR3 comprises 15 residues. CDR1 ENHRY and CDR2 SYGVKD come from the germline V gene. The CDR3 nucleotides read TGTGCCATCAGTATCGGGTCGCTAAACACCGGGGAGCTGTTTTTT. This sequence encodes CAISIGSLNTGELFF.

J is TRBJ1-1 and V is TRBV2; tentative D call: TRBD1 (6 bases). CDR1 SNHLY and CDR2 FYNNEI come from the germline V gene. The CDR3 extends over 14 amino acids. Trimming cost V 6 bases and J 4 bases, with 15 bases left between them. The CDR3 DNA sequence: TGTGCCAGCAGGGCAGACCAGGGGACCACTGAAGCTTTCTTT. Protein sequence: CASRADQGTTEAFF.

Points on this clone: Within the sample, other DNA sequences also encode this same CDR3. The chain employs TRBV5-4 and TRBJ2-1, with D tentatively TRBD2 (6 bases). Trimming removed 2 bases at V and 3 bases at J, with 15 bases between. This CDR3 has 16 amino acids. Germline V gene data show CDR1 as SGHNT and CDR2 as YYREEE (reference sequence). CDR3 amino acids: CASSLDLAGSYNEQFF. In DNA form, the CDR3 reads TGTGCCAGCAGCTTAGATCTGGCGGGGAGCTACAATGAGCAGTTCTTC.

The CDR3 spells CASSPLRGTEAFF. The CDR3 nucleotides read TGTGCCAGCTCACCACTTAGGGGCACTGAAGCTTTCTTT. The chain combines TRBV18 with TRBJ1-1, with D possibly being TRBD1 (5 bases). There are 13 residues in the CDR3. Per the germline V gene, CDR1 is KGHSH and CDR2 is LQKENI. Trimming stripped 1 base from V and 4 bases from J, with 7 bases between.

The chain couples TRBV6-5 to TRBJ1-4; D unresolved. The V end was cut by 5 bases, the J end by 5 bases, with 12 bases between. The CDR3 is made up of 14 amino acids. Germline lookup yields CDR1 MNHEY and CDR2 SVGAGI. The chain's CDR3 is CASSELTGNEKLFF. CDR3 DNA: TGTGCCAGCAGTGAATTGACGGGAAATGAAAAACTGTTTTTT.

V gene TRBV10-2 combines with J gene TRBJ1-2; 8 bases fit TRBD1. This CDR3 is 19 amino acids long. With 0 bases clipped from V and 8 bases from J, the junction kept 20 bases outside the gene matches. The germline CDR1 and CDR2 sequences are WSHSY and SAAADI. In DNA, the CDR3 is TGCGCCAGCAGTGAGTCTTTTATTGAAACAGGGGGACTCCGTAAGGGCTACACCTTC. Amino acid sequence: CASSESFIETGGLRKGYTF.

The rearrangement uses TRBV5-6 and TRBJ2-7; possible D gene TRBD1, 6 bases. V shed 5 bases and J shed 2 bases, with 17 bases lying between them. The germline gives CDR1 SGHDT, CDR2 YYEEEE. The CDR3 spans 15 residues. This CDR3 is CASSSWGTIPYEQYF. The CDR3 bases are TGTGCCAGCAGTTCATGGGGGACAATCCCCTACGAGCAGTACTTC.

The chain uses TRBV19 and TRBJ2-3; D perhaps matches TRBD1 (5 bases). V lost 8 bases and J 4 bases, leaving 10 bases between the germline ends. This CDR3 has 12 residues. Germline CDR1 LNHDA, CDR2 SQIVND (reference sequence). The CDR3 reads CASGRGPDTQYF. The CDR3 DNA reads TGTGCCAGTGGTAGGGGCCCAGATACGCAGTATTTT.

The chain uses TRBV7-9 and TRBJ2-4; a weak D match, TRBD2 (5 bases). Germline V lookup: CDR1 SEHNR, CDR2 FQNEAQ (reference sequence). Trimming left V 1 base short and J 0 bases short, with 10 bases between. This CDR3 spans 16 amino acids. The CDR3 nucleotides read TGTGCCAGCAGCTTAGGGGCCGGACTAGCCAAAAACATTCAGTACTTC. Translating gives CASSLGAGLAKNIQYF.

The chain has TRBV4-2 and TRBJ2-1; 15 positions match TRBD2. This CDR3 is 16 amino acids long. The V and J ends lost 4 bases and 10 bases, in that order; junction bases with no gene match: 8. Germline lookup yields CDR1 LGHNA and CDR2 YNFKEQ. As DNA, the CDR3 is TGTGCCAGCAGCCGGGGACTAGCGGGGGGCCGGGGGGAGCAGTTCTTC. This gives the protein CASSRGLAGGRGEQFF.

V usage is TRBV5-1 and J usage is TRBJ1-1; TRBD1 is a possible D gene (5 bases). CDR1 SGHRS and CDR2 YFSETQ come from the germline V gene. The CDR3 length is 14 residues. V gave up 4 bases and J gave up 0 bases, with 10 bases separating them. DNA of the CDR3: TGCGCCAGCAGCCTCGGACACCTGAACACTGAAGCTTTCTTT. As protein: CASSLGHLNTEAFF.

The rearrangement links TRBV6-5 to TRBJ2-5; 11 bases are shared with TRBD1. The J call may be mistaken, given a closer DNA end match to TRBJ2-7. Germline V gene sequence: CDR1 MNHEY, CDR2 SVGAGI. The CDR3 sequence is 15 residues long. CDR3 sequence: CASRPGTGGIYEQYF. In DNA form, the CDR3 reads TGTGCCAGCCGCCCCGGGACAGGGGGGATCTACGAGCAGTACTTC.

The CDR3 DNA is TGCGCCAGCAGCCAAAACAGGGATCCAGATACGCAGTATTTT. It specifies CASSQNRDPDTQYF. The chain recombines TRBV4-3 with TRBJ2-3; maybe TRBD1 (6 bases). The V end was cut by 2 bases, the J end by 4 bases, with 10 bases between. The CDR3 loop spans 14 amino acids. CDR1 is LGHNA and CDR2 is YSLEER in the germline V gene.

The chain combines TRBV29-1 with TRBJ1-6, with 8 bases fitting TRBD1. Germline CDR1 and CDR2: SQVTM and ANQGSEA. The CDR3 runs 14 residues. Trimming removed 5 bases from V and 9 bases from J; junction bases left unmatched: 9. The CDR3 reads CSVQDREVGSPLHF. CDR3 nucleotides: TGCAGCGTTCAGGACAGGGAGGTTGGTTCACCCCTCCACTTT.

This chain connects TRBV28 to TRBJ1-4; TRBD1 aligns across 7 bases. With V trimmed by 6 bases and J by 8 bases, 6 bases remained unmatched. CDR3 length equals 13 residues. Germline V gene sequence: CDR1 MDHEN, CDR2 SYDVKM. CDR3: CASSQGQKEKLFF. CDR3 nucleotide sequence: TGTGCCAGCAGCCAGGGACAGAAGGAAAAACTGTTTTTT.